What follows are 18 T cell receptor beta chains derived from one specimen sequenced in a study of OX40 agonist ivuxolimab in advanced cancers. Repertoires were generated with immunoSEQ multiplex PCR, while TCRdb's copy carries only in-frame clones and drops some. The repertoire consists of fewer than 70,000 clones, with more than 80% occurring once and the leading ten covering around 15%. Here the sequenced sample was CD4+ or CD8+ T cells sorted from blood, taken in a trial of the OX40 agonist ivuxolimab. Receptors were obtained from an adult with an advanced solid tumor such as melanoma, head and neck, liver or kidney cancer.

The chain is built from TRBV5-8 and TRBJ2-4; D gene uncertain. This CDR3 comprises 14 residues. With 3 bases removed from V and 2 bases from J, the gap between germline ends came to 9 bases. Germline CDR1 is SGHTS and CDR2 is YDEGEE. The CDR3 spells CASSSDLPKNIQYF. In nucleotides, the CDR3 is TGTGCCAGCAGCTCTGACCTCCCCAAAAACATTCAGTACTTC.

This chain joins TRBV18 and TRBJ2-3; 9 bases fit TRBD2. Germline CDR1 reads KGHSH; CDR2 reads LQKENI. This CDR3 has 15 residues. J was trimmed by 0 bases and V by 5 bases; bases with no gene match: 3. Here the CDR3 reads CASSSTSGSTDTQYF. CDR3 coding DNA: TGTGCCAGCTCATCTACTAGCGGGAGCACAGATACGCAGTATTTT.

J is TRBJ2-5 and V is TRBV7-9, with D unresolved. CDR1 and CDR2 (germline): SEHNR, FQNEAQ (reference sequence). The CDR3 covers 14 residues. V lost 1 base, J lost 2 bases, and 8 bases lay in between. The CDR3 sequence: CASSLEVSQETQYF. CDR3 bases: TGTGCCAGCAGCTTAGAGGTCAGTCAAGAGACCCAGTACTTC.

The rearrangement links TRBV7-2 to TRBJ2-1, with D perhaps TRBD2 (6 bases). Deletions cut 4 bases from V and 12 bases from J, with 19 bases between. The germline gives CDR1 SGHTA, CDR2 FQGNSA. The CDR3 has 14 amino acids. In DNA form, the CDR3 reads TGTGCCAGCAGCTCCCCAGAGACTAGACGTCGGCAGTTCTTC. It yields the protein CASSSPETRRRQFF.

This rearrangement joins TRBV20-1 to TRBJ2-3; D gene unclear. Trimming took 6 bases from V and 8 from J, leaving 12 bases between them. Germline CDR1 DFQATT, CDR2 SNEGSKA (reference sequence). This CDR3 is 11 amino acids long. In nucleotides, the CDR3 is TGCAGTGCCCGAGAGCGAACTACGCAGTATTTT. Translated: CSARERTTQYF.

The CDR3 here is CASSLLQGGQQPQHF. The CDR3 DNA reads TGTGCCAGCAGTTTACTCCAGGGAGGGCAACAGCCCCAGCATTTT. The chain links TRBV28 to TRBJ1-5, with D possibly being TRBD1 (5 bases). There are 15 residues in the CDR3. V lost 2 bases, J lost 7 bases, and 15 bases lay in between. In germline, CDR1 is MDHEN, CDR2 SYDVKM. Full variable domain (rest looked up from reference TRBV28 and TRBJ1-5): DVKVTQSSRYLVKRTGEKVFLECVQDMDHENMFWYRQDPGLGLRLIYFSYDVKMKEKGDIPEGYSVSREKKERFSLILESASTNQTSMYLCASSLLQGGQQPQHFGDGTRLSIL.

In this sample, this clone turned up once. The J gene is TRBJ2-1, the V gene TRBV9; D is perhaps TRBD1 (5 bases). The germline V and J ends were trimmed by 0 bases and 9 bases, with 16 bases remaining between them. The CDR3 spans 15 residues. The germline CDR1 and CDR2 sequences are SGDLS and YYNGEE. The CDR3 spells CASSVEGRVFGEQFF. The CDR3 DNA reads as TGTGCCAGCAGCGTAGAGGGCAGGGTCTTCGGTGAGCAGTTCTTC.

There are a few counts of this clone. This rearrangement joins TRBV18 to TRBJ1-1; D gene unclear. V was cut by 5 bases and J by 5 bases, with 9 bases left in between. Germline V gene sequence: CDR1 KGHSH, CDR2 LQKENI. The CDR3 sequence is 12 residues long. DNA for the CDR3: TGTGCCAGCTCAGCTAGTAGGACTGAAGCTTTCTTT. Protein product: CASSASRTEAFF.

The chain recombines TRBV27 with TRBJ2-3, with D tentatively TRBD1 (6 bases). Germline CDR1 MNHEY, CDR2 SMNVEV (reference sequence). Trimming shortened V by 5 bases and J by 3 bases, and 18 bases separated the two germline ends. The CDR3 is 16 residues long. The DNA for the CDR3 is TGTGCCAGCAGTGGTGTGGGGGCGACAGAAACAGATACGCAGTATTTT. Its protein is CASSGVGATETDTQYF.

This sequence joins TRBV5-5 and TRBJ2-2, with D possibly being TRBD1 or TRBD2 (5 bases each). This CDR3 is built from 15 residues. The germline gives CDR1 SGHKS, CDR2 YYEKEE (reference sequence). V was trimmed by 0 bases and J by 4 bases, leaving 10 bases between them. CDR3 sequence reads: CASSLGVGTTGELFF. CDR3 bases: TGTGCCAGCAGCTTGGGTGTCGGGACCACCGGGGAGCTGTTTTTT.

The rearrangement links TRBV7-6 to TRBJ2-4; possible D gene TRBD1, 6 bases. Looked up from germline, CDR1 is SGHVS and CDR2 is FNYEAQ. CDR3 length: 15 amino acids. Trimming stripped 4 bases from V and 3 bases from J, with 13 bases between. The DNA for the CDR3 is TGTGCCAGCAGCTCATCCAGGGGTGGCAAAAACATTCAGTACTTC. This codes for CASSSSRGGKNIQYF.

The chain links TRBV6-1 to TRBJ1-2, with a tentative D call TRBD1 (5 bases). Germline lookup yields CDR1 MNHNS and CDR2 SASEGT. Trimming took 7 bases from V and 3 from J, leaving 9 bases between them. This CDR3 has 12 amino acids. CDR3 region: CASKLGDYGYTF. The CDR3 nucleotides read TGTGCCAGCAAATTAGGGGACTATGGCTACACCTTC.

The rearrangement links TRBV4-3 to TRBJ2-3, with TRBD2 as a possible D gene (5 bases). The CDR3 length is 13 residues. Looked up from germline, CDR1 is LGHNA and CDR2 is YSLEER. The ends were cut back, 0 bases at V and 6 bases at J, with 7 bases in the middle. CDR3 amino acids: CASSQEEGDTQYF. In nucleotides, the CDR3 is TGCGCCAGCAGCCAAGAAGAGGGCGATACGCAGTATTTT.

The rearrangement uses TRBV6-5 and TRBJ1-5; perhaps TRBD1 as D (5 bases). From germline, CDR1 is MNHEY and CDR2 SVGAGI. The CDR3 extends over 13 amino acids. V shed 8 bases and J shed 0 bases, with 8 bases lying between them. CDR3 coding DNA: TGTGCCAGCGGGGGGGATAGCAATCAGCCCCAGCATTTT. This gives the protein CASGGDSNQPQHF.

The chain couples TRBV7-2 to TRBJ1-5; TRBD1 agrees at 7 bases. The CDR3 loop spans 16 amino acids. CDR1 and CDR2 from the germline V gene are SGHTA and FQGNSA. With V trimmed by 1 base and J by 6 bases, 9 bases remained unmatched. The CDR3 region is CASSLGFGGGGQPQHF. The CDR3 region has the DNA TGTGCCAGCAGCTTAGGATTTGGAGGGGGCGGTCAGCCCCAGCATTTT. The entire variable domain, with the rest obtained from reference TRBV7-2 and TRBJ1-5, is as follows: GAGVSQSPSNKVTEKGKDVELRCDPISGHTALYWYRQSLGQGLEFLIYFQGNSAPDKSGLPSDRFSAERTGGSVSTLTIQRTQQEDSAVYLCASSLGFGGGGQPQHFGDGTRLSIL.

This sequence joins TRBV7-9 and TRBJ2-2; D uncertain. CDR1 is SEHNR, CDR2 FQNEAQ, per germline (reference sequence). The CDR3 has 13 amino acids. The V end was cut by 8 bases, the J end by 1 base, with 8 bases between. This CDR3 reads CASAAMNTGELFF. The DNA for the CDR3 is TGTGCCAGCGCGGCTATGAACACCGGGGAGCTGTTTTTT. Supplemented by reference TRBV7-9 and TRBJ2-2, the full variable domain reads DTGVSQNPRHKITKRGQNVTFRCDPISEHNRLYWYRQTLGQGPEFLTYFQNEAQLEKSRLLSDRFSAERPKGSFSTLEIQRTEQGDSAMYLCASAAMNTGELFFGEGSRLTVL.

By frequency in the sample, this clone is medium-sized. The J gene is TRBJ2-2, the V gene TRBV28; the D is unclear. CDR1 MDHEN and CDR2 SYDVKM come from the germline V gene. The V end lost 1 base, the J end lost 1 base, and 7 bases lay between the germline ends. The CDR3 covers 15 residues. The CDR3 DNA sequence: TGTGCCAGCAGTTTATTTGGTGGGAACACCGGGGAGCTGTTTTTT. Residues: CASSLFGGNTGELFF. Full variable domain (remainder filled in from reference TRBV28 and TRBJ2-2): DVKVTQSSRYLVKRTGEKVFLECVQDMDHENMFWYRQDPGLGLRLIYFSYDVKMKEKGDIPEGYSVSREKKERFSLILESASTNQTSMYLCASSLFGGNTGELFFGEGSRLTVL.

This clone appeared a single time. This rearrangement joins TRBV7-2 to TRBJ2-1, with D perhaps TRBD2 (6 bases). The CDR3 runs 15 residues. Germline lookup yields CDR1 SGHTA and CDR2 FQGNSA. Trimming removed 4 bases from V and 3 bases from J, with 13 bases in between. This chain's CDR3 is CASSSGRGVYNEQFF. The CDR3 DNA reads TGTGCCAGCAGCTCCGGGAGAGGGGTCTACAATGAGCAGTTCTTC.